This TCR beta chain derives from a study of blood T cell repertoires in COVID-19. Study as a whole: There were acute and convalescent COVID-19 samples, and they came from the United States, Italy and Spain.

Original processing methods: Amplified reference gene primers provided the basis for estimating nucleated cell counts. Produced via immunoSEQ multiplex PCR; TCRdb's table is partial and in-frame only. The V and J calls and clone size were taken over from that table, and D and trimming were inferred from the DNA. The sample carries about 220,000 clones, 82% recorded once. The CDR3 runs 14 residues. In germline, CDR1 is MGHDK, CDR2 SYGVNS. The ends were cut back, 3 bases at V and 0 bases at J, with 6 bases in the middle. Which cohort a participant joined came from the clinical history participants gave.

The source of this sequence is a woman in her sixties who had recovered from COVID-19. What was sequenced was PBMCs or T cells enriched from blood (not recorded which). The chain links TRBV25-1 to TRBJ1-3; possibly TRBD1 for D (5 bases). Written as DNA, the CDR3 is TGTGCCAGCAGTGATGACAGCTCTGGAAACACCATATATTTT. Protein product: CASSDDSSGNTIYF.